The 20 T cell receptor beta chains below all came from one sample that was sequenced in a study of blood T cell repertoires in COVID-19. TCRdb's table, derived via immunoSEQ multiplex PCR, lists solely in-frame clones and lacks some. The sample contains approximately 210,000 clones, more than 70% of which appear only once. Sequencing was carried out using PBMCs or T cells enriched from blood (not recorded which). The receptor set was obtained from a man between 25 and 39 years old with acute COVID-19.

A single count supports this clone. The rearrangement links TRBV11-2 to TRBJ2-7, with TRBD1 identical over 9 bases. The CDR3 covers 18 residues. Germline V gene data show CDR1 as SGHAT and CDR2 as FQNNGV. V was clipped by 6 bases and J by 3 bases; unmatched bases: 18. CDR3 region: CASSRTLGGGQGGYEQYF. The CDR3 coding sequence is TGTGCCAGCAGTCGAACTTTGGGGGGGGGACAGGGAGGCTACGAGCAGTACTTC.

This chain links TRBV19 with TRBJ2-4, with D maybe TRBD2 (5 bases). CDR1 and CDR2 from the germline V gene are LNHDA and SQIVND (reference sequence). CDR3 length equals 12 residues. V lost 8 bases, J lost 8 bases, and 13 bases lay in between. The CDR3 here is CASAEVGDIQYF. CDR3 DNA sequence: TGTGCCAGTGCGGAGGTTGGGGACATTCAGTACTTC.

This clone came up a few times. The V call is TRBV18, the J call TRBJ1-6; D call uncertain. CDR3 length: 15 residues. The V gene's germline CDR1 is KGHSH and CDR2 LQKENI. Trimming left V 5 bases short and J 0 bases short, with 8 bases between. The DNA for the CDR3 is TGTGCCAGCTCAAAGGAGAGCTCCTATAATTCACCCCTCCACTTT. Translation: CASSKESSYNSPLHF.

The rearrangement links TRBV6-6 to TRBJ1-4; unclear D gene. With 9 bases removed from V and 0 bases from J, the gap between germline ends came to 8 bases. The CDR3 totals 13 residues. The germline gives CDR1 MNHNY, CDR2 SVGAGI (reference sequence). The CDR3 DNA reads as TGTGCCAGTCGCGGGACAACTAATGAAAAACTGTTTTTT. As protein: CASRGTTNEKLFF.

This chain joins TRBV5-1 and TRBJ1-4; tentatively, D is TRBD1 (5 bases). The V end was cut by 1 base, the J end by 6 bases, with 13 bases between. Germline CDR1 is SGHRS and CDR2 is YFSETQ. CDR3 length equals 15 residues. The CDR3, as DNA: TGCGCCAGCAGCTTGTGGCGGGGGGGTCATGAAAAACTGTTTTTT. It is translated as CASSLWRGGHEKLFF.

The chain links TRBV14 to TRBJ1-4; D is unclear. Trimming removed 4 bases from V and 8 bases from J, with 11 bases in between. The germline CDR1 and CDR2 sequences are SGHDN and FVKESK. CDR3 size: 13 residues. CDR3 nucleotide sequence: TGTGCCAGCAGCCCGAGGACTGGGGAAAAACTGTTTTTT. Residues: CASSPRTGEKLFF.

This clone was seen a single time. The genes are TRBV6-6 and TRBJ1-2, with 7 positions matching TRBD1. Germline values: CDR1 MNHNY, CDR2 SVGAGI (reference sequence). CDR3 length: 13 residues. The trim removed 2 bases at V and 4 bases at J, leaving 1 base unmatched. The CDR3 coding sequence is TGTGCCAGCAGTTACGGGGACAGCTATGGCTACACCTTC. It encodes CASSYGDSYGYTF.

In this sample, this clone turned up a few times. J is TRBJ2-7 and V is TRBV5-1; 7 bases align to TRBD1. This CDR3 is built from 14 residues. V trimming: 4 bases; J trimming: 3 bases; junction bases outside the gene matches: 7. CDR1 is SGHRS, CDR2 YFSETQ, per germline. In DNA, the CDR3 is TGCGCCAGCAGCGTCTGGGACAGCCACTACGAGCAGTACTTC. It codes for CASSVWDSHYEQYF.

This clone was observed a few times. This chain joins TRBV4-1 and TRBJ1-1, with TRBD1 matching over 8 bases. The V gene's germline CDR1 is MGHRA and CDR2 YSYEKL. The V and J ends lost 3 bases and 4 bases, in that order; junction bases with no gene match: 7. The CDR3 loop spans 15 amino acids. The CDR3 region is CASSQADRVGTEAFF. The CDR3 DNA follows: TGCGCCAGCAGCCAGGCGGACAGGGTGGGCACTGAAGCTTTCTTT.

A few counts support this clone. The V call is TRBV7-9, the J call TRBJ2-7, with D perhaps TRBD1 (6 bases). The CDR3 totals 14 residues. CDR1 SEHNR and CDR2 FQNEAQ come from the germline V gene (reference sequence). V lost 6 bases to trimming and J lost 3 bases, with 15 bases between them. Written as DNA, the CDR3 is TGTGCCAGCAGTCGACAGGAATCGAGCTACGAGCAGTACTTC. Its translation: CASSRQESSYEQYF.

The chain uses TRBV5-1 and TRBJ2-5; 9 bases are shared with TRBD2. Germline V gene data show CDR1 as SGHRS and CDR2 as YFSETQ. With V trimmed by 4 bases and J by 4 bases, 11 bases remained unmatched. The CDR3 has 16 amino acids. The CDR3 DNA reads TGCGCCAGCAGCAATATACAAATAGCGGGAGCAGAGACCCAGTACTTC. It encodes CASSNIQIAGAETQYF.

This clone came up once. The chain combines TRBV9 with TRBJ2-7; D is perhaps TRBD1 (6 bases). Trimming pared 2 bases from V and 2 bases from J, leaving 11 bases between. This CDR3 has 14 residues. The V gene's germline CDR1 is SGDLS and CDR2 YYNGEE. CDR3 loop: CASSVRDNPYEQYF. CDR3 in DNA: TGTGCCAGCAGCGTCCGGGACAACCCCTACGAGCAGTACTTC.

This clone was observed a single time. The chain's CDR3 is CASSPPGQHYSGNTIYF. The CDR3, as DNA: TGTGCCAGCAGCCCACCGGGACAGCATTACTCTGGAAACACCATATATTTT. V gene TRBV7-9 combines with J gene TRBJ1-3, with TRBD1 identical over 7 bases. Germline trimming cut 5 bases from V and 0 bases from J; bases unmatched to any gene: 10. Germline V gene sequence: CDR1 SEHNR, CDR2 FQNEAQ (reference sequence). CDR3 size: 17 residues.

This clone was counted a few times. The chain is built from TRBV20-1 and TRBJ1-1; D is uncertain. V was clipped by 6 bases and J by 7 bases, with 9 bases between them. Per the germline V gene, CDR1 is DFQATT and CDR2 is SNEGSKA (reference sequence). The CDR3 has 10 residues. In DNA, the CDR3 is TGCAGTGCGCTCGGGAATGAAGCTTTCTTT. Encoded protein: CSALGNEAFF.

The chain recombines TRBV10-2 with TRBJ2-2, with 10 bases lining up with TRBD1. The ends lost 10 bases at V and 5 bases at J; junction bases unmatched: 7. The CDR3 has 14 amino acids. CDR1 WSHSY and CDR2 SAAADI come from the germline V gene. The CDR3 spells CATRGQGLTGELFF. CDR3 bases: TGCGCCACCAGGGGACAGGGGTTAACCGGGGAGCTGTTTTTT.

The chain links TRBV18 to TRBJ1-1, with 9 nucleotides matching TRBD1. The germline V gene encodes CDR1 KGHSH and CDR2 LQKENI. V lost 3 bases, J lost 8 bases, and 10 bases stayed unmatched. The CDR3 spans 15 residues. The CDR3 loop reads CASSPSLTGGDEAFF. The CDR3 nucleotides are TGTGCCAGCTCACCGAGCCTAACAGGGGGCGACGAAGCTTTCTTT.

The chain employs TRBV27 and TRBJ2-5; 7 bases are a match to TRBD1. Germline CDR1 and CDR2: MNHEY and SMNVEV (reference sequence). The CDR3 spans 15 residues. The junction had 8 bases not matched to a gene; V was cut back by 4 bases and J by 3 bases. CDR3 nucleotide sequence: TGTGCCAGCAGTTGGACAGGCAGGGGAGAAGAGACCCAGTACTTC. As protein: CASSWTGRGEETQYF.

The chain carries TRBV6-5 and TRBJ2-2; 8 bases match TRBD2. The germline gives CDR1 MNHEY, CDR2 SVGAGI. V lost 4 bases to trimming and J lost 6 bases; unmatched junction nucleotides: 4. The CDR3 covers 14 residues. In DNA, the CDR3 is TGTGCCAGCAGTTCTAGACTAGCGCCCGGGGAGCTGTTTTTT. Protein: CASSSRLAPGELFF.

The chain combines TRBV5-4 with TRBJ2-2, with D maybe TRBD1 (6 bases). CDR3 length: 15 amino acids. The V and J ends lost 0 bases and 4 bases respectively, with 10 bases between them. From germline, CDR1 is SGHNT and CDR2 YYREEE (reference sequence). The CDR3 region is CASSLGQAITGELFF. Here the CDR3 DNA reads TGTGCCAGCAGCTTGGGACAGGCTATCACCGGGGAGCTGTTTTTT.

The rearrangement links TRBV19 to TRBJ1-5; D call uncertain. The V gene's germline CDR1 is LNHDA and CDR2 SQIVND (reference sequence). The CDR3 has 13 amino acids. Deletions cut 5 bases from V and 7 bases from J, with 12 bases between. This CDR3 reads CASSSEGWQPQHF. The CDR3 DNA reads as TGTGCCAGTAGTTCGGAGGGATGGCAGCCCCAGCATTTT.